This T cell receptor beta chain is drawn from a study of blood T cell repertoires in COVID-19. As for the study in general: There were acute and convalescent COVID-19 samples, and they came from the United States, Italy and Spain.

Authors' data handling: From reference gene primer amplification, estimates of nucleated cell counts were derived. Sequencing used immunoSEQ multiplex PCR; TCRdb keeps in-frame clones, though not all of them. V and J calls and clone size are as listed in that table; D and trimming were resolved from the DNA. The sample lists nearly 55,000 clones; roughly 86% were seen once. There are 13 residues in the CDR3. Trimming took 4 bases from V and 7 from J; bases not matched to a gene: 7. From germline, CDR1 is SGHRS and CDR2 YFSETQ. This clone has just a few counts. The chain joins TRBV5-1 to TRBJ1-2; TRBD1 agrees at 7 bases. Sequenced input: peripheral blood. This receptor was taken from a man in his 70s with active COVID-19. The CDR3 loop reads CASSNDRVGGYTF. CDR3 DNA sequence: TGCGCCAGCAGCAATGACAGGGTTGGTGGCTACACCTTC.